The 24 T cell receptor beta chains presented below share a single source sample, sequenced in a study of shared T cell receptors in the human thymus. Profiled with immunoSEQ multiplex PCR; TCRdb holds only in-frame clones, not every one. The sample has hundreds of thousands of clones, more than 75% seen once. This same sample was also part of a study on human thymus T cells.

Sequencing used thymocytes. The origin of the receptors is a boy under two years old with a congenital heart defect.

The genes are TRBV7-9 and TRBJ2-5; the D is unclear. TRBJ2-7 explains the end of the DNA better; the J call may be wrong. This CDR3 comprises 15 residues. The germline gives CDR1 SEHNR, CDR2 FQNEAQ (reference sequence). DNA for the CDR3: TGTGCCAGCAGCTTAGAGCTCACCCCCATCTACGAGCAGTACTTC. Translated: CASSLELTPIYEQYF.

V gene TRBV28 combines with J gene TRBJ2-1, with 9 bases that match TRBD2. The CDR3 has 18 residues. CDR1 and CDR2 (germline): MDHEN, SYDVKM. The V gene end was trimmed by 3 bases and the J gene end by 3 bases; junction bases not matched to a gene: 12. CDR3 region: CASSFVGRGTSYYNEQFF. The DNA for the CDR3 is TGTGCCAGCAGTTTTGTGGGGAGGGGGACTAGCTACTACAATGAGCAGTTCTTC.

J is TRBJ2-2 and V is TRBV27, with 9 bases lining up with TRBD2. From germline, CDR1 is MNHEY and CDR2 SMNVEV (reference sequence). The CDR3 length is 15 residues. V dropped 5 bases and J dropped 8; count of bases not matched to a gene: 9. CDR3 amino acids: CASSRTSGGSGELFF. CDR3 sequence (DNA): TGTGCCAGCAGTAGGACCAGCGGGGGGTCAGGGGAGCTGTTTTTT.

In this sample, this clone turned up once. The chain combines TRBV29-1 with TRBJ1-1; TRBD1 aligns across 8 bases. The CDR3 extends over 13 amino acids. The germline gives CDR1 SQVTM, CDR2 ANQGSEA. Germline trimming cut 7 bases from V and 3 bases from J; bases unmatched to any gene: 7. CDR3 region: CSAAGGEDTEAFF. CDR3 nucleotide sequence: TGCAGCGCTGCAGGGGGCGAGGACACTGAAGCTTTCTTT.

J is TRBJ1-2 and V is TRBV19; possibly TRBD1 for D (5 bases). Deletions cut 6 bases from V and 3 bases from J, with 17 bases between. This CDR3 contains 15 residues. Germline CDR1 LNHDA, CDR2 SQIVND (reference sequence). CDR3 sequence (DNA): TGTGCCAGTAGGCGCCCCAAGGGGCAGGACTATGGCTACACCTTC. Protein product: CASRRPKGQDYGYTF.

The rearrangement joins TRBV25-1 to TRBJ2-7, with 15 bases identical to TRBD2. The V segment lost 4 bases and the J segment 6 bases; nucleotides outside the gene matches: 4. CDR1 MGHDK and CDR2 SYGVNS come from the germline V gene. This CDR3 is built from 15 residues. This chain's CDR3 is CASSASGLAGGEQYF. The CDR3 nucleotides read TGTGCCAGCAGTGCTTCGGGACTAGCGGGAGGCGAGCAGTACTTC.

This chain links TRBV29-1 with TRBJ2-5; 10 bases line up with TRBD1. The CDR3 loop spans 15 amino acids. V lost 6 bases, J lost 3 bases, and 10 bases stayed unmatched. Germline values: CDR1 SQVTM, CDR2 ANQGSEA. This CDR3 is CSVGRDRGREETQYF. The CDR3, as DNA: TGCAGCGTGGGGCGGGACAGGGGAAGAGAAGAGACCCAGTACTTC.

The chain recombines TRBV7-2 with TRBJ2-7; TRBD1 matches at 8 bases. The V gene end was trimmed by 1 base and the J gene end by 5 bases; junction bases not matched to a gene: 4. CDR3 size: 14 residues. Germline CDR1 is SGHTA and CDR2 is FQGNSA. The CDR3 reads CASSLGTGSHEQYF. The CDR3, as DNA: TGTGCCAGCAGCTTAGGGACAGGGTCCCACGAGCAGTACTTC. The variable domain in full, completed from reference TRBV7-2 and TRBJ2-7, reads GAGVSQSPSNKVTEKGKDVELRCDPISGHTALYWYRQSLGQGLEFLIYFQGNSAPDKSGLPSDRFSAERTGGSVSTLTIQRTQQEDSAVYLCASSLGTGSHEQYFGPGTRLTVT.

The J gene is TRBJ2-7, the V gene TRBV5-6; D not resolved. This CDR3 contains 12 residues. Germline lookup yields CDR1 SGHDT and CDR2 YYEEEE. Trimming shortened V by 2 bases and J by 5 bases, and 8 bases separated the two germline ends. CDR3 bases: TGTGCCAGCAGCTTCAGGTTCCACGAGCAGTACTTC. Residues: CASSFRFHEQYF.

The chain links TRBV25-1 to TRBJ2-7; tentative D call: TRBD1 (6 bases). The germline gives CDR1 MGHDK, CDR2 SYGVNS. Trimming took off 8 bases at V and 3 bases at J, with 14 bases between the two ends. This CDR3 region has 13 residues. This CDR3 is CASASDSHYEQYF. The CDR3 region has the DNA TGTGCCAGCGCTTCGGACAGCCACTACGAGCAGTACTTC.

This chain uses TRBV25-1 with TRBJ2-3; 8 bases are shared with TRBD1. Trimming cost V 7 bases and J 11 bases; bases outside gene matches: 17. This CDR3 has 15 amino acids. Germline CDR1 is MGHDK and CDR2 is SYGVNS. The CDR3 DNA is TGTGCCAGCACCTCTAGTAGGACAGGGTTGCTTGGGCAGTATTTT. Translating it yields CASTSSRTGLLGQYF.

This clone was seen just once. The chain couples TRBV5-6 to TRBJ2-7; a weak D match, TRBD1 (6 bases). V lost 0 bases and J 0 bases, leaving 10 bases between the germline ends. CDR3 length: 15 amino acids. From germline, CDR1 is SGHDT and CDR2 YYEEEE. The CDR3 DNA reads as TGTGCCAGCAGCTTGGCAGGGGTGAGCTCCTACGAGCAGTACTTC. As protein: CASSLAGVSSYEQYF.

The rearrangement uses TRBV7-9 and TRBJ2-1; 15 bases match TRBD2. The CDR3 covers 16 residues. V was pared by 5 bases and J by 12 bases, with 11 bases of the junction left unmatched. Germline V CDR1 and CDR2: SEHNR, FQNEAQ (reference sequence). The chain's CDR3 is CASSGLWTSGRVGQFF. In DNA, the CDR3 is TGTGCCAGCAGCGGCCTGTGGACTAGCGGGAGGGTTGGGCAGTTCTTC.

V usage is TRBV6-1 and J usage is TRBJ2-7; 9 bases are a match to TRBD1. Germline V gene lookup returns CDR1 MNHNS and CDR2 SASEGT. J was trimmed by 2 bases and V by 4 bases; bases with no gene match: 9. The CDR3 consists of 16 residues. CDR3 in amino acids: CASSAAPGQGPYEQYF. The CDR3 region has the DNA TGTGCCAGCAGTGCGGCCCCGGGACAGGGTCCCTACGAGCAGTACTTC.

The chain employs TRBV7-9 and TRBJ2-1; the match to TRBD2 covers 8 bases. CDR3 size: 15 residues. V dropped 5 bases and J dropped 5; count of bases not matched to a gene: 8. CDR1 is SEHNR and CDR2 is FQNEAQ in the germline V gene (reference sequence). The CDR3 DNA reads as TGTGCCAGCAGCGCCTCCGGGACTAGAGACAATGAGCAGTTCTTC. Its translation is CASSASGTRDNEQFF.

This chain joins TRBV4-1 and TRBJ2-4; 9 nucleotides line up with TRBD1. The CDR3 length is 17 residues. After removal of 2 bases from V and 1 base from J, the junction contained 6 bases not matched to a gene. Germline loops: CDR1 MGHRA, CDR2 YSYEKL. CDR3 DNA: TGCGCCAGCAGCCAACCACAGGGGGCGCCGGCCAAAAACATTCAGTACTTC. Protein: CASSQPQGAPAKNIQYF.

For the CDR3, the DNA is TGCAGCGGTTCCGGGACAGGGCGACAAGAGACCCAGTACTTC. Protein sequence: CSGSGTGRQETQYF. The chain links TRBV29-1 to TRBJ2-5, with 9 bases matching TRBD1. The germline CDR1 and CDR2 sequences are SQVTM and ANQGSEA. J was trimmed by 2 bases and V by 7 bases; bases with no gene match: 8. The CDR3 has 14 amino acids.

This sequence joins TRBV4-1 and TRBJ1-2, with D perhaps matching TRBD1 (5 bases). This CDR3 spans 13 amino acids. V was trimmed by 4 bases and J by 7 bases, leaving 13 bases between them. Germline CDR1 reads MGHRA; CDR2 reads YSYEKL. The CDR3 coding sequence is TGCGCCAGCAGCCCCCGGGTGGGGGGTGGCTACACCTTC. Residues: CASSPRVGGGYTF.

This chain joins TRBV28 and TRBJ1-5, with D maybe TRBD1 (5 bases). This CDR3 comprises 15 residues. Trimming pared 3 bases from V and 6 bases from J, leaving 15 bases between. Germline assignment: CDR1 MDHEN and CDR2 SYDVKM. The DNA of the CDR3 is TGTGCCAGCAGTTTGGGGGGGAGTTGGCTTCAGCCCCAGCATTTT. Protein sequence: CASSLGGSWLQPQHF. The variable domain in full, completed from reference TRBV28 and TRBJ1-5, reads DVKVTQSSRYLVKRTGEKVFLECVQDMDHENMFWYRQDPGLGLRLIYFSYDVKMKEKGDIPEGYSVSREKKERFSLILESASTNQTSMYLCASSLGGSWLQPQHFGDGTRLSIL.

This rearrangement joins TRBV27 to TRBJ2-2; D may be TRBD1 (5 bases). The germline CDR1 and CDR2 sequences are MNHEY and SMNVEV (reference sequence). V shed 6 bases and J shed 1 base, with 12 bases lying between them. This CDR3 has 15 amino acids. CDR3 DNA sequence: TGTGCCAGCAGCCTCACAGACAGGAACACCGGGGAGCTGTTTTTT. Its translation is CASSLTDRNTGELFF.

The chain has TRBV6-1 and TRBJ1-5; 8 bases are shared with TRBD1. The trim removed 5 bases at V and 4 bases at J, leaving 7 bases unmatched. The CDR3 has 15 residues. Per germline, CDR1 MNHNS and CDR2 SASEGT. CDR3 in amino acids: CASSHGQGENQPQHF. Here the CDR3 DNA reads TGTGCCAGCAGTCATGGACAGGGAGAGAATCAGCCCCAGCATTTT.

The V call is TRBV27, the J call TRBJ2-7, with TRBD1 matching 7 bases. This CDR3 region has 15 residues. The germline V gene has CDR1 MNHEY and CDR2 SMNVEV (reference sequence). V gave up 4 bases and J gave up 5 bases; unmatched junction bases: 11. The CDR3 reads CASSSHHRGSDEQYF. CDR3 in DNA: TGTGCCAGCAGTTCACACCACAGGGGCAGCGACGAGCAGTACTTC.

V and J are TRBV5-6 and TRBJ1-2, with a tentative D call TRBD1 (6 bases). Deletions cut 0 bases from V and 5 bases from J, with 20 bases between. CDR1 and CDR2 (germline): SGHDT, YYEEEE. The CDR3 loop spans 17 amino acids. The CDR3 reads CASSLAGTPLFLYGYTF. The CDR3 DNA is TGTGCCAGCAGCTTGGCGGGGACACCTCTTTTTTTATATGGCTACACCTTC.

V and J are TRBV5-5 and TRBJ2-1; 7 bases are shared with TRBD2. This CDR3 is built from 16 residues. With 0 bases clipped from V and 0 bases from J, the junction kept 3 bases outside the gene matches. The germline V gene encodes CDR1 SGHKS and CDR2 YYEKEE (reference sequence). CDR3 sequence (DNA): TGTGCCAGCAGCTTGGCCGGGACTACCTCCTACAATGAGCAGTTCTTC. Protein product: CASSLAGTTSYNEQFF.